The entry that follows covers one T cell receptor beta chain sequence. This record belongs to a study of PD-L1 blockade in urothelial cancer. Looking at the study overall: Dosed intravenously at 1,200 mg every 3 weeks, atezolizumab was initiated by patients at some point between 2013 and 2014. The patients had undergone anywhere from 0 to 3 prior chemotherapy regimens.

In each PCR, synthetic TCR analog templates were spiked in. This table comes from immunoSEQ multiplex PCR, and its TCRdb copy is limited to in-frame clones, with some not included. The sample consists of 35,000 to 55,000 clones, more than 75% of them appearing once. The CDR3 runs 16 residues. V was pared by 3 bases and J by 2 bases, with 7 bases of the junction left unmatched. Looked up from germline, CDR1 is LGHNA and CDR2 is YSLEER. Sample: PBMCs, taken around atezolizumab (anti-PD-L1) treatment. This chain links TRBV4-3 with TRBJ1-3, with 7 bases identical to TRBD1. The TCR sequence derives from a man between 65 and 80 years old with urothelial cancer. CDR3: CASSQGSTGTGNTIYF. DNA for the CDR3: TGCGCCAGCAGCCAGGGATCGACAGGGACTGGAAACACCATATATTTT.